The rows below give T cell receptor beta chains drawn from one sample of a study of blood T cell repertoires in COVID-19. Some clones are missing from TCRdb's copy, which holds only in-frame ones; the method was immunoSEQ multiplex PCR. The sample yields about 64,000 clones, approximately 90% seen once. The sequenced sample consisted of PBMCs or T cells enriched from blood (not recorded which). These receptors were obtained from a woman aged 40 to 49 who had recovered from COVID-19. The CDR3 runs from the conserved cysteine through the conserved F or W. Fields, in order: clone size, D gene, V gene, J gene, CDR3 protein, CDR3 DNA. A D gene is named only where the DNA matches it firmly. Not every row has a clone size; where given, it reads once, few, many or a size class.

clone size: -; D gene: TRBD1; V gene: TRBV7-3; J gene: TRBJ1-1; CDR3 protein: CASSSFDRGNTEAFF; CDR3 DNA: TGTGCCAGCAGCTCGTTCGACAGGGGGAACACTGAAGCTTTCTTT
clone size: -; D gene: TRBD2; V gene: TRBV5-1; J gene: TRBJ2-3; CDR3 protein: CASSQTSGGSTDTQYF; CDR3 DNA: TGCGCCAGCAGTCAGACTAGCGGGGGGTCTACAGATACGCAGTATTTT
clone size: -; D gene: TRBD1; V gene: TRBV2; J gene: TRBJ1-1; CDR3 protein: CASSVRTGNTEAFF; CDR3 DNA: TGTGCCAGCAGTGTTAGGACAGGAAACACTGAAGCTTTCTTT
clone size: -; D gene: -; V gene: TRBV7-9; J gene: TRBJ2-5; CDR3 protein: CASSLGADKETQYF; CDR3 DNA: TGTGCCAGCAGCTTAGGTGCGGACAAAGAGACCCAGTACTTC
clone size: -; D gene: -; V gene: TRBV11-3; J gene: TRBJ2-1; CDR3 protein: CASSLESGVGNEQFF; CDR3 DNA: TGTGCCAGCAGCTTAGAATCGGGTGTCGGCAATGAGCAGTTCTTC
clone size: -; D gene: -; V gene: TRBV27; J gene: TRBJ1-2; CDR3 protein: CASSPTGVKSYGYTF; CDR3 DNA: TGTGCCAGCAGTCCTACGGGGGTCAAATCCTATGGCTACACCTTC
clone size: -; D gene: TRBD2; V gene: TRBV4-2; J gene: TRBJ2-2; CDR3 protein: CASSPLAGDGTGELFF; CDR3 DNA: TGTGCCAGCAGCCCATTAGCGGGGGACGGCACCGGGGAGCTGTTTTTT
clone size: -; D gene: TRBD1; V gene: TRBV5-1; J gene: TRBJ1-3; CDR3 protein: CASSLEGRDRVDTIYF; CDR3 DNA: TGCGCCAGCAGCTTGGAGGGCCGGGACAGGGTGGACACCATATATTTT
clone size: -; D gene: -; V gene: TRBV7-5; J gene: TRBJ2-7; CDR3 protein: CARSFLPRTTYEQYF; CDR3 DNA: TGTGCCAGAAGCTTTTTACCCCGGACAACCTACGAGCAGTACTTC
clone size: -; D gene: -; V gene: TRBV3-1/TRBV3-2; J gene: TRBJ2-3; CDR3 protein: CASSHWGGRGTDTQYF; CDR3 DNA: TGTGCCAGCAGCCACTGGGGGGGCCGGGGCACAGATACGCAGTATTTT
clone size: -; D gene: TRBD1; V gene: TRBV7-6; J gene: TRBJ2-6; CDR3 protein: CASSFGTGAANVLTF; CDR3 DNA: TGTGCCAGCAGCTTTGGGACAGGGGCGGCCAACGTCCTGACTTTC
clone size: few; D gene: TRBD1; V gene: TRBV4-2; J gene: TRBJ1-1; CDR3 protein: CASSTSGTGSPEAFF; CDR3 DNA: TGTGCCAGCAGCACCTCCGGGACAGGGTCTCCTGAAGCTTTCTTT
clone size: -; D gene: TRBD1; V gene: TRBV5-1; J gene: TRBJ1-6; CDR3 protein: CASSLGQGRSFAPLHF; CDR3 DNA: TGCGCCAGCAGCTTGGGACAGGGAAGATCCTTTGCACCCCTCCACTTT
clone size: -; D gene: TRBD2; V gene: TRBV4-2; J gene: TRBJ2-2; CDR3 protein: CASSQDGVGLAGGQTGELFF; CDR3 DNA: TGTGCCAGCAGCCAAGATGGGGTGGGACTAGCAGGGGGGCAAACCGGGGAGCTGTTTTTT
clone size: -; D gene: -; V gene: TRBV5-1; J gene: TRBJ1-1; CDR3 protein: CASSWQGPNTEAFF; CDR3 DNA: TGCGCCAGCAGCTGGCAGGGTCCGAACACTGAAGCTTTCTTT
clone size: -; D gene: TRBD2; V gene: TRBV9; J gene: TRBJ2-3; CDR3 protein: CASSPRLAGVFTDTQYF; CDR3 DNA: TGTGCCAGCAGCCCAAGACTAGCGGGGGTGTTCACAGATACGCAGTATTTT
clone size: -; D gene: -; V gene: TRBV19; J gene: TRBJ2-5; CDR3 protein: CASSIPTGTGTQYF; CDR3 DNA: TGTGCCAGTAGTATACCTACAGGCACAGGGACCCAGTACTTC
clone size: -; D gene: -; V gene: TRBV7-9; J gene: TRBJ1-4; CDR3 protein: CATESPPGDNEKLFF; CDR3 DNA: TGTGCCACCGAGAGCCCGCCGGGGGATAATGAAAAACTGTTTTTT
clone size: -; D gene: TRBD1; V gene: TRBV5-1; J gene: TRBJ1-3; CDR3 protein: CASSLEQGASGNTIYF; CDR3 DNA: TGCGCCAGCAGCTTGGAACAGGGGGCATCTGGAAACACCATATATTTT
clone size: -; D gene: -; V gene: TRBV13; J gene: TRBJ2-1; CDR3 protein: CASKTGLNEQFF; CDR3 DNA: TGTGCCAGCAAGACAGGTCTCAATGAGCAGTTCTTC
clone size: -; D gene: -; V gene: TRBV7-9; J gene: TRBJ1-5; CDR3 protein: CASSLVTGLGDQPQHF; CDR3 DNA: TGTGCCAGCAGCTTAGTTACAGGGCTAGGGGATCAGCCCCAGCATTTT